A selection of T cell receptor beta chains follows, all from one sample in a study of blood T cell repertoires in COVID-19. Some clones are missing from TCRdb's copy, which holds only in-frame ones; the method was immunoSEQ multiplex PCR. Among 150,000 or so clones, 84% were seen once, and the ten largest hold roughly 7.2%. The sample consisted of peripheral blood. These receptors came from a woman aged 50 to 60 in a cohort sampled during active or convalescent COVID-19. The CDR3 runs from the conserved cysteine through the conserved F or W. The D gene is left open where the match is weak. Only some rows state a clone size, as once, few, many or a class for expanded clones.

V gene	J gene	clone size	D gene	CDR3 DNA	CDR3 protein
TRBV7-2	TRBJ2-5	NA	TRBD2	TGTGCCAGCAGCTTAGGGGGAGTAGCGGGCCAAGAGACCCAGTACTTC	CASSLGGVAGQETQYF
TRBV5-1	TRBJ2-3	NA	NA	TGCGCCAGCAGGGGGAGAGGGAGGACTAGCACAGATACGCAGTATTTT	CASRGRGRTSTDTQYF
TRBV4-1	TRBJ1-4	NA	TRBD1	TGCGCCAGCAGCCAATGGGACAGGGTAAATGAAAAACTGTTTTTT	CASSQWDRVNEKLFF
TRBV3-1/TRBV3-2	TRBJ2-7	NA	TRBD1	TGTGCCAGCAGCCAAGGACAGGGGGCAAGGGAGCAGTACTTC	CASSQGQGAREQYF
TRBV7-9	TRBJ1-1	NA	NA	TGTGCCAGCAGCTTATTGCGGGATGAAGCTTTCTTT	CASSLLRDEAFF
TRBV3-1/TRBV3-2	TRBJ2-3	NA	TRBD2	TGTGCCAGCAGCCAAGAAGGGCTAGCGGGCACAGATACGCAGTATTTT	CASSQEGLAGTDTQYF
TRBV19	TRBJ2-3	once	NA	TGTGCCAGTACAGGTGTATTCGGGGGACCTAGCACAGATACGCAGTATTTT	CASTGVFGGPSTDTQYF
TRBV15	TRBJ1-2	few	NA	TGTGCCACCAGCAGGGACAGATCACATGGCTACACCTTC	CATSRDRSHGYTF
TRBV6-1	TRBJ2-2	few	TRBD1	TGTGCCAGCAGTGAAGCCTGGCAGGGGGTCGGGGAGCTGTTTTTT	CASSEAWQGVGELFF
TRBV3-1/TRBV3-2	TRBJ2-6	NA	TRBD2	TGTGCCAGCAGCCAAGTCTGGGGGGGCTCTGGGGCCAACGTCCTGACTTTC	CASSQVWGGSGANVLTF